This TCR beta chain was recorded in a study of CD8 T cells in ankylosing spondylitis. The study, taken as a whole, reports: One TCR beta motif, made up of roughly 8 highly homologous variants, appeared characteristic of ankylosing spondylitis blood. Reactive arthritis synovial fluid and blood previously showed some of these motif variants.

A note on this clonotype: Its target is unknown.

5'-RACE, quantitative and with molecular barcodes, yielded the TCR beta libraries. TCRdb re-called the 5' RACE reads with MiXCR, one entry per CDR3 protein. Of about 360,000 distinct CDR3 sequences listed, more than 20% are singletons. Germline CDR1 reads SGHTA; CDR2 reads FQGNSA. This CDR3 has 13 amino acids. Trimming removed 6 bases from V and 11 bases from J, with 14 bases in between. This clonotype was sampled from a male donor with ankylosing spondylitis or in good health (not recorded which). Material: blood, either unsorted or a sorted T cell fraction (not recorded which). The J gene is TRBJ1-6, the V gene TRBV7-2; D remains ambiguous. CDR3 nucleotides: TGTGCCAGCAGTTTGGTTGGTGGTGCACCCCTCCACTTT. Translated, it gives CASSLVGGAPLHF.